This T cell receptor (beta chain) was retrieved from a study of blood T cells in healthy people across ages. V gave up 3 bases and J gave up 4 bases, with 13 bases separating them. Germline lookup yields CDR1 MNHEY and CDR2 SMNVEV (reference sequence). The CDR3 has 15 residues. Sample-barcoded 5' priming and a J-beta primer mix drove a second PCR of roughly 7 to 11 cycles. One entry per CDR3 protein results from TCRdb running MiXCR on the 5' RACE reads. The table lists 1.2 million to 1.5 million distinct CDR3 sequences, roughly 59% of them singletons, with under 8.5% in the top ten. The specimen was blood. The V gene is TRBV27, the J gene TRBJ2-1; D assignment may be TRBD1 or TRBD2 (5 bases each). The clonotype comes from a man in his late teens or twenties in good health. CDR3 sequence (DNA): TGTGCCAGCAGTTTTGGGGACGCAATTTACAATGAGCAGTTCTTC. It specifies CASSFGDAIYNEQFF.